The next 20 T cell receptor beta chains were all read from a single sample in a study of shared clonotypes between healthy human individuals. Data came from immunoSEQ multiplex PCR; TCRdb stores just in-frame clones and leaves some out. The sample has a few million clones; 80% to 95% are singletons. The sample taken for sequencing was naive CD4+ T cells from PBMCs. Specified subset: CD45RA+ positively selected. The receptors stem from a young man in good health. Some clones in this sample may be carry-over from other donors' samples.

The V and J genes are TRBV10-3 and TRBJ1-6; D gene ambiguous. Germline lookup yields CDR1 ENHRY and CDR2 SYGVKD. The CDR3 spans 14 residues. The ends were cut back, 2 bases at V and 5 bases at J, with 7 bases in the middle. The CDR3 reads CAISERPNNSPLHF. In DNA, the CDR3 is TGTGCCATCAGTGAGCGACCTAATAATTCACCCCTCCACTTT.

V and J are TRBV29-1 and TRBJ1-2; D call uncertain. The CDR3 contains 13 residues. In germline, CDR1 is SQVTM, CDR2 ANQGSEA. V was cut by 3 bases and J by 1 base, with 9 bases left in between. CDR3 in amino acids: CSVEEYDNYGYTF. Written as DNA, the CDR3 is TGCAGCGTTGAGGAGTACGATAACTATGGCTACACCTTC.

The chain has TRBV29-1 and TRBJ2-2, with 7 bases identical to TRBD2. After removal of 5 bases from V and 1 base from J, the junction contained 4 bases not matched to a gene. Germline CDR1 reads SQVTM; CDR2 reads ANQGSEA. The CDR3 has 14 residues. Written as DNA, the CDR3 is TGCAGCGTTCGACGGGGGGTGAACACCGGGGAGCTGTTTTTT. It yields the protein CSVRRGVNTGELFF.

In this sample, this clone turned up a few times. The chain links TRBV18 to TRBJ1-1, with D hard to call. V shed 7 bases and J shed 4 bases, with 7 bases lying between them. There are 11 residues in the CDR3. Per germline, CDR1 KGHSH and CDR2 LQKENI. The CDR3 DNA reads TGTGCCAGCTTGGGTACCACTGAAGCTTTCTTT. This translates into CASLGTTEAFF.

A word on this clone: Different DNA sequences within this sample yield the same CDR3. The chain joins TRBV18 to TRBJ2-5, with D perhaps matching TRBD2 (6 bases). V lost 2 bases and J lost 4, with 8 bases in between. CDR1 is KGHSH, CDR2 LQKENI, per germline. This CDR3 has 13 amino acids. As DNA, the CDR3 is TGTGCCAGCTCACCAGGAGGGCTAGAGACCCAGTACTTC. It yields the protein CASSPGGLETQYF.

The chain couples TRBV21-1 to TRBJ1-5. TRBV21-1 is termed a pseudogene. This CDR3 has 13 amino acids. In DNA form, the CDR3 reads TGTGCCAGCAGCAAGGAGAATAATCAGCCCCAGCATTTT. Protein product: CASSKENNQPQHF.

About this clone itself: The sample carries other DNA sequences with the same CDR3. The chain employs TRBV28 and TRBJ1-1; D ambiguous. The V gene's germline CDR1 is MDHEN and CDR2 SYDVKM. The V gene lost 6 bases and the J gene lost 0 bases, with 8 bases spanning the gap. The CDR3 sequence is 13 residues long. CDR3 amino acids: CASSLTMNTEAFF. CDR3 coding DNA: TGTGCCAGCAGCCTGACCATGAACACTGAAGCTTTCTTT.

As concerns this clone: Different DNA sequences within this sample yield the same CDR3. The CDR3 DNA sequence: TGTGCCAGCAGCTACAGGGGCGGTAGCTCCTACGAGCAGTACTTC. Translation: CASSYRGGSSYEQYF. The chain is built from TRBV7-3 and TRBJ2-7; 7 bases agree with TRBD1. Germline CDR1 is SGHTA and CDR2 is FQGTGA. CDR3 length equals 15 residues. The V segment lost 4 bases and the J segment 0 bases; nucleotides outside the gene matches: 6.

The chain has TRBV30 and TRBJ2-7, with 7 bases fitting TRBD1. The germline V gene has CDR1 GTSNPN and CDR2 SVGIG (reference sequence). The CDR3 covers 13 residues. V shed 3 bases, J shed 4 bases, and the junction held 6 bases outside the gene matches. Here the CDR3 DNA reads TGTGCCTGGAGCACCGGGACAGTATACGAGCAGTACTTC. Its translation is CAWSTGTVYEQYF.

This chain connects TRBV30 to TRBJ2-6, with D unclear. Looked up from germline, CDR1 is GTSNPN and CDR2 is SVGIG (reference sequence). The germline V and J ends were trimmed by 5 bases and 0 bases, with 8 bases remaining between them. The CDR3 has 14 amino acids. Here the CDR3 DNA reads TGTGCCTGGTTCGGTTTCTCTGGGGCCAACGTCCTGACTTTC. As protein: CAWFGFSGANVLTF.

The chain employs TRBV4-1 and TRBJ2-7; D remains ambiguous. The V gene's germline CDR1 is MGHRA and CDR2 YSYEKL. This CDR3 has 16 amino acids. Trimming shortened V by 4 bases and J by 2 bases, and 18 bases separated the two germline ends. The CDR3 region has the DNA TGCGCCAGCAGCCCCAAGTCGCAGGTTTCCCCCTACGAGCAGTACTTC. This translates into CASSPKSQVSPYEQYF.

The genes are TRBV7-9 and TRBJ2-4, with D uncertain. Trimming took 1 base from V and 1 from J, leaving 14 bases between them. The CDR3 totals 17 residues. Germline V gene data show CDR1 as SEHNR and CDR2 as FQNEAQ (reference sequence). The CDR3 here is CASSLGFGTFAKNIQYF. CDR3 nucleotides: TGTGCCAGCAGCTTAGGTTTTGGAACATTCGCCAAAAACATTCAGTACTTC.

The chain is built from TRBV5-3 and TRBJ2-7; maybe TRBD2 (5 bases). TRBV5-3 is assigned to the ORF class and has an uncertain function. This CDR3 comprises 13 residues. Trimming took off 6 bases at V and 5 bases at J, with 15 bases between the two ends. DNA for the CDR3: TGTGCCAGAACCAGCTTCGAGGGCCACGAGCAGTACTTC. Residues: CARTSFEGHEQYF.

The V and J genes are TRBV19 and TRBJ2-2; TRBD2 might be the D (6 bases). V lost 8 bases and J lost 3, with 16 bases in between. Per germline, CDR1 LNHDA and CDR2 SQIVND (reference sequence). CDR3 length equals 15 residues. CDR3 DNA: TGTGCCAGTGGAGAGAGAGGGAGGTACACCGGGGAGCTGTTTTTT. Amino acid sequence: CASGERGRYTGELFF. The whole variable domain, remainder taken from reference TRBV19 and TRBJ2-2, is DGGITQSPKYLFRKEGQNVTLSCEQNLNHDAMYWYRQDPGQGLRLIYYSQIVNDFQKGDIAEGYSVSREKKESFPLTVTSAQKNPTAFYLCASGERGRYTGELFFGEGSRLTVL.

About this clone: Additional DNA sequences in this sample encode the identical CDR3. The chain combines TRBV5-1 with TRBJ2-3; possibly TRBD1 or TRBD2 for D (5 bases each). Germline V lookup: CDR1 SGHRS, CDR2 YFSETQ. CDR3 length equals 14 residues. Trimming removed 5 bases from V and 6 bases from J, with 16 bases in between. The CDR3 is CASSWGPEGDTQYF. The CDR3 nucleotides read TGCGCCAGCAGTTGGGGCCCAGAGGGGGATACGCAGTATTTT.

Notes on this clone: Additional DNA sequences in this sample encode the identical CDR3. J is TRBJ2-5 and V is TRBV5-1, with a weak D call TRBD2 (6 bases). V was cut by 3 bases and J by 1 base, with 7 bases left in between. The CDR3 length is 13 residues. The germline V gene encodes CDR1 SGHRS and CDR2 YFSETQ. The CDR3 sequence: CASSSGSQETQYF. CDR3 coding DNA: TGCGCCAGCAGCTCCGGGAGCCAAGAGACCCAGTACTTC.

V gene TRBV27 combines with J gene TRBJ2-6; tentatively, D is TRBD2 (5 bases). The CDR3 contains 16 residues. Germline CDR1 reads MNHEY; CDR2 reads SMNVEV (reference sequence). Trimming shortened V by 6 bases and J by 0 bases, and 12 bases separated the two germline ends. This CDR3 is CASSSGVNSGANVLTF. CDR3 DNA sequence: TGTGCCAGCAGCTCCGGGGTGAACTCTGGGGCCAACGTCCTGACTTTC.

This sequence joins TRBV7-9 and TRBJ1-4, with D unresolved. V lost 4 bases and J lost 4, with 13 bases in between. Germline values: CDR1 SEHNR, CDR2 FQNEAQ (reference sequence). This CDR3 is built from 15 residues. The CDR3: CASSSAETLNEKLFF. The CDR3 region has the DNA TGTGCCAGCAGCTCGGCTGAAACCCTTAATGAAAAACTGTTTTTT.

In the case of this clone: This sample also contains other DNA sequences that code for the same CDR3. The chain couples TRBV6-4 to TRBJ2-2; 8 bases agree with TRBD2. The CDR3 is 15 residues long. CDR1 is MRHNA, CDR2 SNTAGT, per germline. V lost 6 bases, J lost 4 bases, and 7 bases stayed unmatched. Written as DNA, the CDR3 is TGTGCCAGCAGCCCAGGGACTAGTTTCACCGGGGAGCTGTTTTTT. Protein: CASSPGTSFTGELFF.

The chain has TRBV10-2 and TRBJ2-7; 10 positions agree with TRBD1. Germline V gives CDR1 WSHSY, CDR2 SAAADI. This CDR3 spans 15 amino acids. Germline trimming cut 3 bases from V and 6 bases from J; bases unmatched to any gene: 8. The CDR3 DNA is TGCGCCAGCAGTGAATCAGGGACAGGGGAGGGCGAGCAGTACTTC. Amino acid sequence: CASSESGTGEGEQYF.